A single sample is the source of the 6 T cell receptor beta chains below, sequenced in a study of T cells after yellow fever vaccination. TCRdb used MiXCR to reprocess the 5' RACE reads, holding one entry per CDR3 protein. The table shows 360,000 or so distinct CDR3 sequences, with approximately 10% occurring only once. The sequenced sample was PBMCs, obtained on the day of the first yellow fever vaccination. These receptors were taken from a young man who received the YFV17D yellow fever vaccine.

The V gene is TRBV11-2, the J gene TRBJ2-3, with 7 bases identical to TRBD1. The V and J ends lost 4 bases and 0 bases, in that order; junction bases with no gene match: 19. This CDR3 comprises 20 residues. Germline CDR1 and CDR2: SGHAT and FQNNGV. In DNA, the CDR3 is TGTGCCAGCAGCTACACCAACCTAGGAGTACAGGGGAGTAGCACAGATACGCAGTATTTT. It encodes CASSYTNLGVQGSSTDTQYF. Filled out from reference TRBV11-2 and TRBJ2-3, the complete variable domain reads EAGVAQSPRYKIIEKRQSVAFWCNPISGHATLYWYQQILGQGPKLLIQFQNNGVVDDSQLPKDRFSAERLKGVDSTLKIQPAKLEDSAVYLCASSYTNLGVQGSSTDTQYFGPGTRLTVL.

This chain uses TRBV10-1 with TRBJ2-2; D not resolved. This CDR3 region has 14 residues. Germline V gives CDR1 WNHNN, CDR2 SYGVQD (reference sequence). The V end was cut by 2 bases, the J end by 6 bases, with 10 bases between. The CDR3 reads CASSEPARPGELFF. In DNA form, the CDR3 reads TGCGCCAGCAGTGAGCCTGCGCGGCCCGGGGAGCTGTTTTTT.

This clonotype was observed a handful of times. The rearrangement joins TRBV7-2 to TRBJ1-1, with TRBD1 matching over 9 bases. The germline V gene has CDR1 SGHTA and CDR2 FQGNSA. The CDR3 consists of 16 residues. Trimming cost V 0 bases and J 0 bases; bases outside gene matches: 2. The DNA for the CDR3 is TGTGCCAGCAGCTTAGCACAGGGGGCAGTGAACACTGAAGCTTTCTTT. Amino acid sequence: CASSLAQGAVNTEAFF.

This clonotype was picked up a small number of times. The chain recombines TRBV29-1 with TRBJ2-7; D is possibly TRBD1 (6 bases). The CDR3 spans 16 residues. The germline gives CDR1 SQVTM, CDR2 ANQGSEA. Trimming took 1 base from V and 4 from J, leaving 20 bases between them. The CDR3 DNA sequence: TGCAGCGTTGAAGGGACCCAGGGGACCCCTGAGTACGAGCAGTACTTC. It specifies CSVEGTQGTPEYEQYF.

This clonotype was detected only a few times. The CDR3 bases are TGTGCCAGCAGCTTGGGGGGACGCGGGTACGGAGAGCAGTTCTTC. Amino acids: CASSLGGRGYGEQFF. The rearrangement uses TRBV7-2 and TRBJ2-1; tentative D call: TRBD2 (6 bases). The CDR3 loop spans 15 amino acids. The ends were cut back, 3 bases at V and 10 bases at J, with 19 bases in the middle. Looked up from germline, CDR1 is SGHTA and CDR2 is FQGNSA.

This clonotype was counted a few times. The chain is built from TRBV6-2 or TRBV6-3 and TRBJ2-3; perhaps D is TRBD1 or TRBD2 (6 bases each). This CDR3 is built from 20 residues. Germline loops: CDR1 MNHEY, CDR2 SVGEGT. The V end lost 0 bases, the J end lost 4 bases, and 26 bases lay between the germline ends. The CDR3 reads CASSYSSVGGRSDWADTQYF. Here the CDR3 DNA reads TGTGCCAGCAGTTACTCGAGTGTAGGGGGGCGGTCGGATTGGGCAGATACGCAGTATTTT.